Below are 16 T cell receptor beta chains sequenced from a single sample in a study of shared clonotypes between healthy human individuals. Repertoires were generated with immunoSEQ multiplex PCR, while TCRdb's copy carries only in-frame clones and drops some. The sample contains about 600,000 clones, 97% of which appear only once. Sequencing used naive CD4+ T cells sorted from blood. This sample's subset: CD45RA+ positively selected. The receptors were sampled from a woman in her 30s in good health.

The chain is built from TRBV11-2 and TRBJ2-7; D gene ambiguous. CDR1 SGHAT and CDR2 FQNNGV come from the germline V gene. The CDR3 extends over 16 amino acids. The V end was cut by 5 bases, the J end by 0 bases, with 17 bases between. CDR3 DNA sequence: TGTGCCAGCAGCACCCCCCAACGAACCTTCTCCTACGAGCAGTACTTC. Translating gives CASSTPQRTFSYEQYF.

The chain links TRBV5-6 to TRBJ1-1; no reliable D call. There are 12 residues in the CDR3. V gave up 2 bases and J gave up 11 bases, with 13 bases separating them. The germline V gene encodes CDR1 SGHDT and CDR2 YYEEEE. In DNA form, the CDR3 reads TGTGCCAGCAGCTTTTTAGGCGGGCGGGCTTTCTTT. Translating gives CASSFLGGRAFF.

The chain uses TRBV19 and TRBJ2-3; TRBD2 agrees at 11 bases. Trimming at V came to 5 bases and at J to 3 bases, leaving 7 bases not matched to a gene. The CDR3 length is 16 residues. Germline CDR1 LNHDA, CDR2 SQIVND (reference sequence). DNA for the CDR3: TGTGCCAGTAGTTCTTTAGCGGGAGGGCCGACAGATACGCAGTATTTT. It is translated as CASSSLAGGPTDTQYF.

The chain links TRBV27 to TRBJ1-3; D call uncertain. The germline V gene encodes CDR1 MNHEY and CDR2 SMNVEV (reference sequence). The CDR3 has 11 amino acids. The ends were cut back, 6 bases at V and 4 bases at J, with 4 bases in the middle. This CDR3 is CASRFGNTIYF. The CDR3 DNA reads TGTGCCAGCAGATTCGGAAACACCATATATTTT.

The chain links TRBV12-1 to TRBJ2-1; the table's D call of TRBD2 was not tested on the DNA. TRBV12-1 represents a pseudogene. The CDR3 is made up of 13 amino acids. Written as DNA, the CDR3 is TGTGCCATCTATGAAGGACTCTACAATGAGCAGTTCTTC. Its protein is CAIYEGLYNEQFF.

The chain uses TRBV29-1 and TRBJ2-5; 9 nucleotides align to TRBD1. The germline gives CDR1 SQVTM, CDR2 ANQGSEA. This CDR3 spans 11 amino acids. With V trimmed by 6 bases and J by 7 bases, 3 bases remained unmatched. The CDR3 here is CSVATGGTQYF. The CDR3 DNA reads as TGCAGCGTCGCGACAGGGGGGACCCAGTACTTC.

A remark on this clone: At the DNA level, this CDR3 is encoded by other sequences in the same sample as well. V usage is TRBV18 and J usage is TRBJ2-7; perhaps TRBD2 as D (5 bases). Trimming left V 1 base short and J 0 bases short, with 7 bases between. CDR1 is KGHSH and CDR2 is LQKENI in the germline V gene. This CDR3 has 14 amino acids. The CDR3 reads CASSPQGDSYEQYF. Written as DNA, the CDR3 is TGTGCCAGCTCACCACAGGGAGACTCCTACGAGCAGTACTTC.

The chain joins TRBV5-5 to TRBJ1-3; TRBD1 might be the D (6 bases). V dropped 0 bases and J dropped 0 bases, with 10 bases sitting between them. The CDR3 is 16 residues long. CDR1 SGHKS and CDR2 YYEKEE come from the germline V gene (reference sequence). The CDR3 reads CASSLEGQRSGNTIYF. The CDR3 bases are TGTGCCAGCAGCTTGGAAGGACAGCGCTCTGGAAACACCATATATTTT.

V is TRBV30 and J is TRBJ1-1; D gene uncertain. Trimming took off 0 bases at V and 2 bases at J, with 16 bases between the two ends. CDR1 is GTSNPN and CDR2 is SVGIG in the germline V gene (reference sequence). CDR3 length: 16 residues. The CDR3 nucleotides read TGTGCCTGGAGTGTACTGGGAAGGGAAGGTAACACTGAAGCTTTCTTT. Translating it yields CAWSVLGREGNTEAFF.

The gene calls are TRBV2 and TRBJ2-7; the match to TRBD1 covers 7 bases. V trimming: 6 bases; J trimming: 9 bases; junction bases outside the gene matches: 11. The germline gives CDR1 SNHLY, CDR2 FYNNEI. This CDR3 has 13 amino acids. The CDR3 bases are TGTGCCAGCAGGGACACTAAGGGGGCAAGGCAGTACTTC. Translating it yields CASRDTKGARQYF.

This chain uses TRBV28 with TRBJ1-2; TRBD1 is a possible D gene (5 bases). The CDR3 contains 13 residues. Germline V CDR1 and CDR2: MDHEN, SYDVKM. Trimming cost V 6 bases and J 8 bases, with 16 bases left between them. The DNA of the CDR3 is TGTGCCAGCAGCCCCCCAGGGAGCCCCGGCTACACCTTC. This gives the protein CASSPPGSPGYTF.

For the CDR3, the DNA is TGTGCCAGCAGCTTAGAGCTTATTGGGTGGACTATCCAAGAGACCCAGTACTTC. Translated, it gives CASSLELIGWTIQETQYF. The genes are TRBV11-2 and TRBJ2-5; tentatively, D is TRBD2 (6 bases). This CDR3 contains 18 residues. Trimming shortened V by 0 bases and J by 1 base, and 18 bases separated the two germline ends. Germline V gene sequence: CDR1 SGHAT, CDR2 FQNNGV.

V usage is TRBV28 and J usage is TRBJ1-2; no definite D call. Germline CDR1 reads MDHEN; CDR2 reads SYDVKM. There are 14 residues in the CDR3. The V gene lost 3 bases and the J gene lost 2 bases, with 10 bases spanning the gap. CDR3 protein: CASSFVDTNYGYTF. Written as DNA, the CDR3 is TGTGCCAGCAGTTTCGTTGACACGAACTATGGCTACACCTTC.

The gene calls are TRBV6-5 and TRBJ1-2, with 7 positions matching TRBD1. Per germline, CDR1 MNHEY and CDR2 SVGAGI. With V trimmed by 0 bases and J by 2 bases, 6 bases remained unmatched. This CDR3 region has 16 residues. CDR3 nucleotide sequence: TGTGCCAGCAGTTACTCAGCTCCGGGACAGAACTATGGCTACACCTTC. The encoded protein is CASSYSAPGQNYGYTF.

The chain is built from TRBV27 and TRBJ2-1; possible D gene TRBD2, 6 bases. CDR1 and CDR2 from the germline V gene are MNHEY and SMNVEV (reference sequence). CDR3 length equals 16 residues. Trimming cost V 2 bases and J 3 bases, with 14 bases left between them. CDR3 sequence: CASSLIKASDYNEQFF. In DNA form, the CDR3 reads TGTGCCAGCAGTTTAATCAAAGCTAGCGACTACAATGAGCAGTTCTTC.

The chain carries TRBV28 and TRBJ2-3, with a tentative D call TRBD2 (6 bases). The V end was cut by 2 bases, the J end by 0 bases, with 15 bases between. Germline V gene data show CDR1 as MDHEN and CDR2 as SYDVKM. The CDR3 runs to 17 residues. This CDR3 is CASSLLGTSASTDTQYF. The CDR3, as DNA: TGTGCCAGCAGTTTACTCGGGACTTCCGCTAGCACAGATACGCAGTATTTT.